This T cell receptor beta chain was documented in a study of T cells in localized non-small cell lung cancer. Points from the study as a whole: Uninvolved nearby lung showed the greatest T cell clonality, exceeding that found in tumor.

This clone was observed a single time. The antigen is unknown. TCRdb's table, derived via immunoSEQ multiplex PCR, lists solely in-frame clones and lacks some. In the table there are roughly 24,000 clones, less than 95% of which are singletons. There are 12 residues in the CDR3. V lost 6 bases to trimming and J lost 7 bases, with 12 bases between them. The germline CDR1 and CDR2 sequences are SQVTM and ANQGSEA. The sequencing used peripheral blood, collected before any cancer treatment. The source is a female donor of 60 years or more with stage II squamous cell lung carcinoma. The gene calls are TRBV29-1 and TRBJ2-2; D unclear. The CDR3 DNA reads as TGCAGCGTGACAAGACAAAGCGGGGAGCTGTTTTTT. It yields the protein CSVTRQSGELFF.